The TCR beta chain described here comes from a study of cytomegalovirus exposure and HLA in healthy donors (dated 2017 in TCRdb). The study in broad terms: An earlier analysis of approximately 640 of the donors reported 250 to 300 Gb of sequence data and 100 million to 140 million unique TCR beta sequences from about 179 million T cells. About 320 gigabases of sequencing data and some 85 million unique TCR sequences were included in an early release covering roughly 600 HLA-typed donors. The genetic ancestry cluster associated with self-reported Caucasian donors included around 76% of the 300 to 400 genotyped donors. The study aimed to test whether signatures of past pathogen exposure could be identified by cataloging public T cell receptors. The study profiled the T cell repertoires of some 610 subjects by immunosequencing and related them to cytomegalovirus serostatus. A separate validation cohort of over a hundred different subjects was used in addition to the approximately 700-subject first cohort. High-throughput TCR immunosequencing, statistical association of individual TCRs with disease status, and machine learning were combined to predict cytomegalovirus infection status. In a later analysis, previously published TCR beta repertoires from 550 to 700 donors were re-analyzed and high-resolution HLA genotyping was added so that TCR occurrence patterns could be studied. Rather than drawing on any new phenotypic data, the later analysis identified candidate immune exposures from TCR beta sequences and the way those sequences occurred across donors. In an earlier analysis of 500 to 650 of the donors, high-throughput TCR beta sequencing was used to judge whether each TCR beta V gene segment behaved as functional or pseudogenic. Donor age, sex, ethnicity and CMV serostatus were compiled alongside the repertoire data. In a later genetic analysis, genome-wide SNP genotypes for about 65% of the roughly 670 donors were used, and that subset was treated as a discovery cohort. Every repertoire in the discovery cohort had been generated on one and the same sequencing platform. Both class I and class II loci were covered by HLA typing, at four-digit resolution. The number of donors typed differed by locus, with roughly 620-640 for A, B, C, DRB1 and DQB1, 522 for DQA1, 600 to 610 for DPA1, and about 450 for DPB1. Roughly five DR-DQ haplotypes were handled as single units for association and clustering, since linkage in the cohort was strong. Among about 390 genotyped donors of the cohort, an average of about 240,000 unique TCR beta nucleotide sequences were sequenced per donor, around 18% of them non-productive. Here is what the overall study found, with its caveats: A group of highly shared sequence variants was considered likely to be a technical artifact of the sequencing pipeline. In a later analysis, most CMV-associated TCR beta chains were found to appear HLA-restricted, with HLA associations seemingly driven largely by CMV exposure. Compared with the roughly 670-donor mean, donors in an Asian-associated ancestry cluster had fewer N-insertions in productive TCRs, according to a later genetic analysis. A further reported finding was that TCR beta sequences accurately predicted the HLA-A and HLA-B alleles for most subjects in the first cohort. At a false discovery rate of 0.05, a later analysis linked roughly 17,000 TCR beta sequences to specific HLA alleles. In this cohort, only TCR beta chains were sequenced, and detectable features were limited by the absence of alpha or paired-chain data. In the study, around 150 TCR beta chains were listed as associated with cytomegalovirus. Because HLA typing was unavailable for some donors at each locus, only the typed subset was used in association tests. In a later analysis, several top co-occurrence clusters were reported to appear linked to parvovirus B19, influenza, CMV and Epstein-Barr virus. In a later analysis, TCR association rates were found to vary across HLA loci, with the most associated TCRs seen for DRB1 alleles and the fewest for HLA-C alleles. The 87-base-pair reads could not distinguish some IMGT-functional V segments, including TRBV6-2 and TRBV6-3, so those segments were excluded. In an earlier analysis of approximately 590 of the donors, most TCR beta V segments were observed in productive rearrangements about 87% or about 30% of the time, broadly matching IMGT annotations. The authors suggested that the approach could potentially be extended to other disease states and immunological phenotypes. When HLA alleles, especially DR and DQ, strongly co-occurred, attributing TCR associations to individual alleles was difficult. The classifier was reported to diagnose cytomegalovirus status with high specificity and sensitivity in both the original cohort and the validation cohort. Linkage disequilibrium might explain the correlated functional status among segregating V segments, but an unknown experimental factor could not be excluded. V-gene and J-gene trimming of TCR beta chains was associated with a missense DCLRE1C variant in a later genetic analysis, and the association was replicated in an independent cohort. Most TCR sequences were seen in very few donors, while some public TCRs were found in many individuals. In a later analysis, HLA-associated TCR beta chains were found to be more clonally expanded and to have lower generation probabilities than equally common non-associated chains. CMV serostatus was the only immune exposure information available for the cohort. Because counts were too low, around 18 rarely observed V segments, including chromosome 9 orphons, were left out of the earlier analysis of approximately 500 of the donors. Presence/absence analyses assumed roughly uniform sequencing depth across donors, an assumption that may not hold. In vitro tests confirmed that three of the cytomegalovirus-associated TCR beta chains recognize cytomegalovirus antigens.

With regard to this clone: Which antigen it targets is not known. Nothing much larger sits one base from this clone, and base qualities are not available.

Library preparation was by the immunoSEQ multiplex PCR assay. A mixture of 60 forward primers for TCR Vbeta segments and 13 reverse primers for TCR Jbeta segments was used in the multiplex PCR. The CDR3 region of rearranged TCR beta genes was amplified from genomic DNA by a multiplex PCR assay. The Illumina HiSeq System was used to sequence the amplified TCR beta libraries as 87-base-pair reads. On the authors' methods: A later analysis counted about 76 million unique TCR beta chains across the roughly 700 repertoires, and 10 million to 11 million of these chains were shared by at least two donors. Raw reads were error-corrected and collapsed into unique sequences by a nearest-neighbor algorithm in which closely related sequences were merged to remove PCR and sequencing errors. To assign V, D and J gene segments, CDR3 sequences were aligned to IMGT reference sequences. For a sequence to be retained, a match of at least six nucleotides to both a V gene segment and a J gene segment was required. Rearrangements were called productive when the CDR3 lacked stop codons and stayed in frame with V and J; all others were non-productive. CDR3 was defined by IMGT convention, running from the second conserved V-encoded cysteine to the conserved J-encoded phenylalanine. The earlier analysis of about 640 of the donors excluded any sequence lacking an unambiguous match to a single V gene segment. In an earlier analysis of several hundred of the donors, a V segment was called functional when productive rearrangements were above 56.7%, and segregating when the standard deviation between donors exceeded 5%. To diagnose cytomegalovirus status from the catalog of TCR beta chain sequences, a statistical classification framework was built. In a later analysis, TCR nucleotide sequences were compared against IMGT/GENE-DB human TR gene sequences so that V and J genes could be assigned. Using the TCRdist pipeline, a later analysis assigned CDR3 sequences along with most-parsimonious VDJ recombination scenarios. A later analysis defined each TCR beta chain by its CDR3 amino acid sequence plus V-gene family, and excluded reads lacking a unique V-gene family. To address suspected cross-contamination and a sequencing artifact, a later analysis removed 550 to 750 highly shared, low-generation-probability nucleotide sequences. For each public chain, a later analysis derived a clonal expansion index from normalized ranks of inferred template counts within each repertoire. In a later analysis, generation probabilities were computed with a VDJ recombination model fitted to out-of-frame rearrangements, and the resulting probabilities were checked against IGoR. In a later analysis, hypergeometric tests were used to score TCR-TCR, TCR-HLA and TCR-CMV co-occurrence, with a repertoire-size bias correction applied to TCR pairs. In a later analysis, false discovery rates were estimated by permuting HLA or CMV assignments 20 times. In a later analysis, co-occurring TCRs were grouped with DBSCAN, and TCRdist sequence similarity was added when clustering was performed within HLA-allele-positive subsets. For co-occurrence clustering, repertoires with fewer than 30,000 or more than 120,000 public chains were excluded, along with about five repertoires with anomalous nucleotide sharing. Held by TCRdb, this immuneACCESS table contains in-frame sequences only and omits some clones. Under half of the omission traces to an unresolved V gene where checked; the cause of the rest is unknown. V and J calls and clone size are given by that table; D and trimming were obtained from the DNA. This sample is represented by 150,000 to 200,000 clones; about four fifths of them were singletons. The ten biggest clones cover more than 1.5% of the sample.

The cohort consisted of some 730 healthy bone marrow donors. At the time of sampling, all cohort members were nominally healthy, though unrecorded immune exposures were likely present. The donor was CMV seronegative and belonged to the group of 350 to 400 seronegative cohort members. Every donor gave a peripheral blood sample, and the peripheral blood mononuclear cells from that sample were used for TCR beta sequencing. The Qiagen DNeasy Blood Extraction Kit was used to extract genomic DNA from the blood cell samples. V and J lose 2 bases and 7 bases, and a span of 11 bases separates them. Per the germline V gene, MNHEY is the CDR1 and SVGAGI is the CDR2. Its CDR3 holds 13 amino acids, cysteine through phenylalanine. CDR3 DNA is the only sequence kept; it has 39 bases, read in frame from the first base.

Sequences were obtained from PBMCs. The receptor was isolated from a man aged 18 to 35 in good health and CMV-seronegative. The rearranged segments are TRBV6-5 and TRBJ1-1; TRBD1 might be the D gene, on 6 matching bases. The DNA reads TGTGCCAGCAGTTACACGACAGGAATTGAAGCTTTCTTT. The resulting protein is CASSYTTGIEAFF.